Described below is a single TCR beta chain sequence and its context. Its target is not known. This entry comes from a study of T cell responses to AZD1222 COVID-19 vaccine. The method was immunoSEQ multiplex PCR; TCRdb's version includes in-frame clones alone and lacks a portion of them. The sample consists of roughly 140,000 clones, almost 90% of them appearing once. The study's findings and limits: Once two AZD1222 doses were given, Spike-specific TCR breadth and depth went up. Seropositivity was recorded at baseline in only a handful of AZD1222 recipients.

The CDR3 contains 17 residues. CDR1 LNHNV and CDR2 YYDKDF come from the germline V gene (reference sequence). V shed 1 base and J shed 0 bases, with 13 bases lying between them. The V and J genes are TRBV15 and TRBJ2-1; D is unclear. This sequence originates from an adult in good health. Material: peripheral blood, obtained on day 0 of AZD1222 vaccination. Here the CDR3 DNA reads TGTGCCACCAGCAGAGGAGGTAGTCTGAGCTCCTACAATGAGCAGTTCTTC. Translating gives CATSRGGSLSSYNEQFF.